The sample holds many counts of the clone carrying this T cell receptor beta chain. Its antigen is unidentified. The sample belongs to a study of T cells in Graves' hyperthyroidism and ophthalmopathy. Points from the study as a whole: Ophthalmopathy, as predicted by the model, came a median approximately 5.9 months after the prediction. In simple terms, a model built on 13 V-J features told ophthalmopathy apart from stable hyperthyroidism.

V shed 3 bases, J shed 7 bases, and the junction held 10 bases outside the gene matches. The CDR3 extends over 15 amino acids. CDR1 is SGHTA, CDR2 FQGNSA, per germline. The investigators amplified TCR beta CDR3 regions from RNA transcripts. The HTBI set primed first-round TCR CDR3 RT-PCR. TCRdb fed the multiplex PCR reads into MiXCR, producing one record per CDR3 protein. Among 350,000 to 400,000 distinct CDR3 sequences listed, roughly 18% were seen once. Clinical symptoms, serum thyroxine and TRAb, thyroid ultrasound and orbital computed tomography together formed the diagnostic basis. PBMCs stemmed from around 10 ml fresh peripheral blood.

This TCR was sampled from a man aged 18 to 30 with Graves' ophthalmopathy. The material sequenced was blood. The genes are TRBV7-2 and TRBJ1-1; 8 positions agree with TRBD1. CDR3 sequence: CASSFWGTGGGEAFF. The CDR3 region has the DNA TGTGCCAGCAGCTTTTGGGGCACAGGGGGAGGTGAAGCTTTCTTT.